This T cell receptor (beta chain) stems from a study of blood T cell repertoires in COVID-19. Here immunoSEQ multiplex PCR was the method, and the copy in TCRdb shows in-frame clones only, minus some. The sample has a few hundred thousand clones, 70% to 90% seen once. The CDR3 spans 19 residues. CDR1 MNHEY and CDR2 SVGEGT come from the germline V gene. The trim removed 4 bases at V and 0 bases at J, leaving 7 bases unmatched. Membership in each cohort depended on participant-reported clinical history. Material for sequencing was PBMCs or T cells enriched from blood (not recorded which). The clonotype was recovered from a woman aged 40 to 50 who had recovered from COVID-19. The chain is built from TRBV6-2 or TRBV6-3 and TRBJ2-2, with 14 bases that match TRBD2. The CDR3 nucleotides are TGTGCCAGCAGTTTCCCTGGGACTAGCGGGAGCACGAACACCGGGGAGCTGTTTTTT. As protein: CASSFPGTSGSTNTGELFF.